This TCR beta chain comes out of a study of monozygotic twins with cystic fibrosis. Study as a whole: With about 15 PCR cycles, barcoded libraries came from around 2.9 micrograms of fragmented DNA.

A remark on this clone: As yet, its antigen is unknown.

Sequenced by immunoSEQ multiplex PCR; TCRdb stores in-frame clones only, minus some. This sample carries fewer than 25,000 clones, about 87% of them seen once, and the ten largest clones take approximately 1.3%. General study results and limits: Low clonality (median around 0.009) suggested a mostly naive repertoire. In 13 of 16 pairs, V gene usage was closest to the co-twin's. Monozygotic CF twin pairs shared significantly more nucleotide-identical clonotypes than unrelated CF individuals did.

The germline gives CDR1 KGHSH, CDR2 LQKENI. V was cut by 3 bases and J by 2 bases, with 10 bases left in between. There are 14 residues in the CDR3. Sequencing was performed on blood. The chain joins TRBV18 to TRBJ2-5; no definite D call. The sequence derives from a woman in her twenties or thirties with cystic fibrosis. The CDR3 loop reads CASSPKTEQETQYF. The CDR3 nucleotides read TGTGCCAGCTCACCGAAGACGGAGCAAGAGACCCAGTACTTC.